These T cell receptor beta chains were read from a single sample in a study of blood T cell repertoires in COVID-19. The assay was immunoSEQ multiplex PCR, and TCRdb's table has in-frame clones only and misses some. The table records over 150,000 clones, approximately 85% of them present only once. Sequencing input: peripheral blood. The receptors come from a man in his 60s with COVID-19, enrolled during active disease. Each CDR3 is given with its conserved first and last residue. Fields, in order: CDR3 length, clone size, D gene, J gene, V gene, CDR3 DNA, CDR3 protein. A D gene is named only where the DNA matches it firmly. Some rows have no size entry. The others give once, few or many, or a class for an expanded clone.

length: 14; size: -; D: -; J: TRBJ1-1; V: TRBV28; DNA: TGTGCCAGCAGTGGAGCGGAGAGCAACACTGAAGCTTTCTTT; CDR3: CASSGAESNTEAFF
length: 19; size: -; D: TRBD1; J: TRBJ1-6; V: TRBV4-3; DNA: TGCGCCAGCAGCCCGACCTCCGGGACAGGGGGCGTTTCGGGTTCACCCCTCCACTTT; CDR3: CASSPTSGTGGVSGSPLHF
length: 14; size: once; D: TRBD1; J: TRBJ1-4; V: TRBV2; DNA: TGTGCCAGCAGGGGGACAGCGAGGAATGAAAAACTGTTTTTT; CDR3: CASRGTARNEKLFF
length: 13; size: -; D: -; J: TRBJ2-2; V: TRBV9; DNA: TGTGCCAGCAGCGTAGGAGGGACCGGGGAGCTGTTTTTT; CDR3: CASSVGGTGELFF
length: 16; size: -; D: TRBD1; J: TRBJ1-1; V: TRBV5-6; DNA: TGTGCCAGCAGCCTGATTAGGGACAGAATGAACACTGAAGCTTTCTTT; CDR3: CASSLIRDRMNTEAFF
length: 13; size: -; D: TRBD1; J: TRBJ1-2; V: TRBV6-6; DNA: TGTGCCAGCAATACAGGGGCTGGATATGGCTACACCTTC; CDR3: CASNTGAGYGYTF
length: 15; size: -; D: -; J: TRBJ1-1; V: TRBV24-1; DNA: TGTGCCACCAGTGACGCCCGGGGGGCCTGGGGTGAAGCTTTCTTT; CDR3: CATSDARGAWGEAFF
length: 13; size: -; D: TRBD1; J: TRBJ1-2; V: TRBV4-3; DNA: TGCGCCAGCAGCCAACCAGGGGGCTTTGGCTACACCTTC; CDR3: CASSQPGGFGYTF
length: 13; size: -; D: -; J: TRBJ1-5; V: TRBV6-4; DNA: TGTGCCAGCAGCACAGGATTCGGTCAGCCCCAGCATTTT; CDR3: CASSTGFGQPQHF
length: 14; size: -; D: -; J: TRBJ1-1; V: TRBV5-6; DNA: TGTGCCAGCAGCTTGAGAGGAAGGAATACTGAAGCTTTCTTT; CDR3: CASSLRGRNTEAFF
length: 11; size: -; D: -; J: TRBJ2-1; V: TRBV20-1; DNA: TGCAGTGCTCGGGGATACAATGAGCAGTTCTTC; CDR3: CSARGYNEQFF
length: 18; size: -; D: TRBD2; J: TRBJ2-1; V: TRBV27; DNA: TGTGCCAGCAGTCCGGGACTAGCGGGAGGGTATGGAGACAATGAGCAGTTCTTC; CDR3: CASSPGLAGGYGDNEQFF
length: 16; size: -; D: TRBD1; J: TRBJ1-2; V: TRBV29-1; DNA: TGCAGCGTTGAAGACAACAACAGGGGCTCTAACTATGGCTACACCTTC; CDR3: CSVEDNNRGSNYGYTF
length: 11; size: -; D: TRBD2; J: TRBJ2-1; V: TRBV28; DNA: TGTGCCAGCGGGAGGGCAGATCTCCTGTTCTTC; CDR3: CASGRADLLFF
length: 13; size: -; D: -; J: TRBJ1-1; V: TRBV12-3/TRBV12-4; DNA: TGTGCCAGCAGTTTGGAACAGTGGCTTGAGGCTTTCTTT; CDR3: CASSLEQWLEAFF
length: 13; size: -; D: -; J: TRBJ1-1; V: TRBV28; DNA: TGTGCCAGCAGTTTAGGACATACAGGAGAAGCTTTCTTT; CDR3: CASSLGHTGEAFF
length: 14; size: once; D: -; J: TRBJ1-4; V: TRBV19; DNA: TGTGCCAGTAGTATAGGTACCGGGGGTGAAAAACTGTTTTTT; CDR3: CASSIGTGGEKLFF
length: 15; size: once; D: TRBD1; J: TRBJ1-5; V: TRBV6-2/TRBV6-3; DNA: TGTGCCAGCAGTACTTATCAGGGGGAAAATCAGCCCCAGCATTTT; CDR3: CASSTYQGENQPQHF
length: 14; size: -; D: -; J: TRBJ2-1; V: TRBV30; DNA: TGTGCCTGGAGAAGGGGGGGCTGGGATCATGAGCAGTTCTTC; CDR3: CAWRRGGWDHEQFF
length: 15; size: -; D: TRBD2; J: TRBJ2-5; V: TRBV7-9; DNA: TGTGCCAGCAGTTGGACTAGCGGGAGATCAGAGACCCAGTACTTC; CDR3: CASSWTSGRSETQYF
length: 15; size: -; D: TRBD1; J: TRBJ1-4; V: TRBV6-5; DNA: TGTGCCAGCAGTTACTCGGACAGGGGGTATGAAAAACTGTTTTTT; CDR3: CASSYSDRGYEKLFF
length: 17; size: -; D: -; J: TRBJ1-1; V: TRBV11-1; DNA: TGTGCCAGCAGCTTAGCCCTGTCAGGATACCTGAACACTGAAGCTTTCTTT; CDR3: CASSLALSGYLNTEAFF
length: 14; size: -; D: -; J: TRBJ1-4; V: TRBV11-2; DNA: TGTGCCAGCAGCTTAGGAGCAGGGAATGAAAAACTGTTTTTT; CDR3: CASSLGAGNEKLFF
length: 16; size: -; D: -; J: TRBJ1-2; V: TRBV5-1; DNA: TGCGCCAGCAGCTTGGAAAAACAGCCGCCTTATGAAGGCTACACCTTC; CDR3: CASSLEKQPPYEGYTF
length: 16; size: once; D: -; J: TRBJ2-4; V: TRBV14; DNA: TGTGCCAGCAGCCAGGAGGTAGGGGGAGCCAAAAACATTCAGTACTTC; CDR3: CASSQEVGGAKNIQYF
length: 14; size: -; D: TRBD1; J: TRBJ2-7; V: TRBV6-5; DNA: TGTGCCAGCAGTTCCCAGGGACAGGCCTACGAGCAGTACTTC; CDR3: CASSSQGQAYEQYF
length: 14; size: -; D: -; J: TRBJ1-2; V: TRBV9; DNA: TGTGCCAGCAGCACTTCCCTGGCGGCGGATGGCTACACCTTC; CDR3: CASSTSLAADGYTF
length: 15; size: -; D: -; J: TRBJ2-7; V: TRBV11-2; DNA: TGTGCCAGCAGCTTAGGTTTACAGGGTTTCTACGAGCAGTACTTC; CDR3: CASSLGLQGFYEQYF
length: 15; size: -; D: -; J: TRBJ2-2; V: TRBV7-2; DNA: TGTGCCAGCAGCCCCCAGGGCATGGGGACCGGGGAGCTGTTTTTT; CDR3: CASSPQGMGTGELFF
length: 11; size: -; D: -; J: TRBJ2-7; V: TRBV7-9; DNA: TGTGCCAGCAGTTCTAACTACGAGCAGTACTTC; CDR3: CASSSNYEQYF
length: 12; size: -; D: -; J: TRBJ1-1; V: TRBV6-2/TRBV6-3; DNA: TGTGCCAGCAGCCTACAGGGTGTTGAAGCTTTCTTT; CDR3: CASSLQGVEAFF
length: 17; size: -; D: TRBD2; J: TRBJ2-6; V: TRBV28; DNA: TGTGCCAGCAGGGCGGGAGGTTCCCCTTCTGGGGCCAACGTCCTGACTTTC; CDR3: CASRAGGSPSGANVLTF
length: 14; size: -; D: TRBD1; J: TRBJ1-2; V: TRBV24-1; DNA: TGTGCCACCAGCACAGGGGGCCAGGACTATGGCTACACCTTC; CDR3: CATSTGGQDYGYTF
length: 14; size: once; D: -; J: TRBJ1-1; V: TRBV5-1; DNA: TGCGCCAGCAGCTTGGCGGGGGACTCCACTGAAGCTTTCTTT; CDR3: CASSLAGDSTEAFF
length: 14; size: few; D: -; J: TRBJ1-2; V: TRBV18; DNA: TGTGCCAGCTCACCATCCGACAGCCCGGGCGGCTACACCTTC; CDR3: CASSPSDSPGGYTF
length: 13; size: -; D: -; J: TRBJ2-2; V: TRBV18; DNA: TGTGCCAGCTCACCAAGCAACACCGGGGAGCTGTTTTTT; CDR3: CASSPSNTGELFF
length: 16; size: -; D: -; J: TRBJ1-6; V: TRBV7-9; DNA: TGTGCCAGCAGCCTCCCGCTGCGTCTGGATAATTCACCCCTCCACTTT; CDR3: CASSLPLRLDNSPLHF
length: 15; size: -; D: -; J: TRBJ1-2; V: TRBV6-1; DNA: TGTGCCAGCAGTGAACCCGGGGGTACTAACTATGGCTACACCTTC; CDR3: CASSEPGGTNYGYTF
length: 13; size: -; D: -; J: TRBJ1-1; V: TRBV28; DNA: TGTGCCAGCAGTTTGGGAAATCAGGGTCGGGCTTTCTTT; CDR3: CASSLGNQGRAFF
length: 16; size: -; D: -; J: TRBJ1-4; V: TRBV6-2/TRBV6-3; DNA: TGTGCCAGCAGTTACTCGATAGGAGGGAATCATGAAAAACTGTTTTTT; CDR3: CASSYSIGGNHEKLFF
length: 14; size: -; D: -; J: TRBJ2-3; V: TRBV3-1/TRBV3-2; DNA: TGTGCCAGCAGCCAAACAGGGAGCACAGATACGCAGTATTTT; CDR3: CASSQTGSTDTQYF
length: 12; size: few; D: -; J: TRBJ2-5; V: TRBV6-5; DNA: TGTGCCAGCAGGCAGGGGAAAGGGACCCAGTACTTC; CDR3: CASRQGKGTQYF
length: 18; size: few; D: TRBD2; J: TRBJ2-5; V: TRBV11-3; DNA: TGTGCCAGCAGCTTAAGGTCCATAGCGGGTGGGGGGCAAGAGACCCAGTACTTC; CDR3: CASSLRSIAGGGQETQYF
length: 14; size: once; D: -; J: TRBJ2-2; V: TRBV29-1; DNA: TGCAGCGTTGAAAAGGGGTCTAACACCGGGGAGCTGTTTTTT; CDR3: CSVEKGSNTGELFF
length: 13; size: -; D: -; J: TRBJ1-2; V: TRBV19; DNA: TGTGCCAGTAGTATGACAGTTAACTATGGCTACACCTTC; CDR3: CASSMTVNYGYTF
length: 13; size: -; D: -; J: TRBJ1-5; V: TRBV6-5; DNA: TGTGCCAGCAGGCCACAGGAAAATCAGCCCCAGCATTTT; CDR3: CASRPQENQPQHF
length: 13; size: -; D: -; J: TRBJ1-2; V: TRBV7-9; DNA: TGTGCCAGCAGCTTAGGGGAGGGCTATGGCTACACCTTC; CDR3: CASSLGEGYGYTF
length: 12; size: -; D: -; J: TRBJ2-2; V: TRBV19; DNA: TGTGCCAGTAGTATGTGGAGCGGGGAGCTGTTTTTT; CDR3: CASSMWSGELFF
length: 14; size: -; D: TRBD1; J: TRBJ1-3; V: TRBV5-4; DNA: TGTGCCAGCAGCTTACAGGGGGACGGAAACACCATATATTTT; CDR3: CASSLQGDGNTIYF